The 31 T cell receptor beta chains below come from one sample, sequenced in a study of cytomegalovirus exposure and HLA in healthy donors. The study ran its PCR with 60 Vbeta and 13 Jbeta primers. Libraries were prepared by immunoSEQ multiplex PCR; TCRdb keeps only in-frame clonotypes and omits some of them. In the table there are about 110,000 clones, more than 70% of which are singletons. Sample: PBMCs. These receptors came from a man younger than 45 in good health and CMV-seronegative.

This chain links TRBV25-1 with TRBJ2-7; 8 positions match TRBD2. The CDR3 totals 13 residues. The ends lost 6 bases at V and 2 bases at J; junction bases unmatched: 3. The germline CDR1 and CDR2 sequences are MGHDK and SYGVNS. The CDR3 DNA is TGTGCCAGCAGAGCGGGAGTACCCTACGAGCAGTACTTC. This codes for CASRAGVPYEQYF.

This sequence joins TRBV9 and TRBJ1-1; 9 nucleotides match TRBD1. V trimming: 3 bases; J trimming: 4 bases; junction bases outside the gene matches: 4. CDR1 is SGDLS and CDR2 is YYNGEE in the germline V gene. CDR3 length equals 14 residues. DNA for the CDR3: TGTGCCAGCAGCGGGACAGGGGTTGGCACTGAAGCTTTCTTT. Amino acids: CASSGTGVGTEAFF.

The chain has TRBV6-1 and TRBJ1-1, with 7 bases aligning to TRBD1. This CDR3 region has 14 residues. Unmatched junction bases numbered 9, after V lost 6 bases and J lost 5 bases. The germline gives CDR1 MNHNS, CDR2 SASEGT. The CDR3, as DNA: TGTGCCAGCAGGGGGCAGGGGGGAGAAACTGAAGCTTTCTTT. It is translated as CASRGQGGETEAFF.

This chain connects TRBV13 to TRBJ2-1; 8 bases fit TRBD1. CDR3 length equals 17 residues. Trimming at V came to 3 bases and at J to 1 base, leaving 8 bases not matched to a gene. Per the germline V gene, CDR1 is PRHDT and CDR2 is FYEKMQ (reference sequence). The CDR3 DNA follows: TGTGCCAGCAGCTTTAAAACAGGGGGTAGGTCCTACAATGAGCAGTTCTTC. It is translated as CASSFKTGGRSYNEQFF.

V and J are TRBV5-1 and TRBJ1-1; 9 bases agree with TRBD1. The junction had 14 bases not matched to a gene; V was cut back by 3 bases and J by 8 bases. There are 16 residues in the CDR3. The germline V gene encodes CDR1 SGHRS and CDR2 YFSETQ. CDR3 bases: TGCGCCAGCAGCTCCTCCGTTAGGACAGGGGAGAAGGAAGCTTTCTTT. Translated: CASSSSVRTGEKEAFF. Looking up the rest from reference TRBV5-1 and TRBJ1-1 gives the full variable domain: KAGVTQTPRYLIKTRGQQVTLSCSPISGHRSVSWYQQTPGQGLQFLFEYFSETQRNKGNFPGRFSGRQFSNSRSEMNVSTLELGDSALYLCASSSSVRTGEKEAFFGQGTRLTVV.

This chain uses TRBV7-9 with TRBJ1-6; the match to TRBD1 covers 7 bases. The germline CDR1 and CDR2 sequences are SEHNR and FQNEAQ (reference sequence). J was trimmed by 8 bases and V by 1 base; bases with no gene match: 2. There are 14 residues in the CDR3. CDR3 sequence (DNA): TGTGCCAGCAGCTTAGTAACAGGGGATTCACCCCTCCACTTT. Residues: CASSLVTGDSPLHF.

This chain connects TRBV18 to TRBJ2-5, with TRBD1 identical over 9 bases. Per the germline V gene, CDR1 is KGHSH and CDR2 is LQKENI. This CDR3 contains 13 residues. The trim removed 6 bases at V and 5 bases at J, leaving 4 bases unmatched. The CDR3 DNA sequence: TGTGCCAGCTCGAAACAGGGGGCCGAGACCCAGTACTTC. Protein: CASSKQGAETQYF.

CDR3 sequence reads: CASRPVPGAYEQYF. The CDR3 DNA follows: TGCGCCAGCAGACCCGTACCCGGGGCCTACGAGCAGTACTTC. This chain connects TRBV5-1 to TRBJ2-7, with D perhaps matching TRBD2 (5 bases). The germline V gene has CDR1 SGHRS and CDR2 YFSETQ. The V end lost 5 bases, the J end lost 2 bases, and 14 bases lay between the germline ends. The length of the CDR3 is 14 residues. The whole variable domain, remainder taken from reference TRBV5-1 and TRBJ2-7, is KAGVTQTPRYLIKTRGQQVTLSCSPISGHRSVSWYQQTPGQGLQFLFEYFSETQRNKGNFPGRFSGRQFSNSRSEMNVSTLELGDSALYLCASRPVPGAYEQYFGPGTRLTVT.

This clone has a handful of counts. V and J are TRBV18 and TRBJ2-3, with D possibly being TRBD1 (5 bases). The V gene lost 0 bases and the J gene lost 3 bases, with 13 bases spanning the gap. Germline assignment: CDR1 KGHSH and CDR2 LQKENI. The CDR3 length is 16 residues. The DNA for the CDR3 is TGTGCCAGCTCACCACCGGGCAGGGCGGCTACAGATACGCAGTATTTT. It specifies CASSPPGRAATDTQYF.

CDR3 amino acids: CASSVVPSGIYEQYF. The CDR3, as DNA: TGTGCCAGCAGCGTAGTTCCTAGCGGGATCTACGAGCAGTACTTC. The V and J genes are TRBV9 and TRBJ2-7; 9 positions match TRBD2. Germline V gene sequence: CDR1 SGDLS, CDR2 YYNGEE. CDR3 length: 15 amino acids. V shed 0 bases, J shed 3 bases, and the junction held 4 bases outside the gene matches.

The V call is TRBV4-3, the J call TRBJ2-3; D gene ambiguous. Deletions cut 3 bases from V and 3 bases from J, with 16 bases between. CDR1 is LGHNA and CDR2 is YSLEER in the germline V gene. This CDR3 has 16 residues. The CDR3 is CASSQEFSPMTDTQYF. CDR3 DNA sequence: TGCGCCAGCAGCCAGGAGTTTTCGCCTATGACAGATACGCAGTATTTT.

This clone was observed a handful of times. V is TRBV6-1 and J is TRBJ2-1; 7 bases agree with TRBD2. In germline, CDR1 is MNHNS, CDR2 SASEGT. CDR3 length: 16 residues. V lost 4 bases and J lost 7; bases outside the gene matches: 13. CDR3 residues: CASSGIRGSRVNEQFF. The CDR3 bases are TGTGCCAGCAGTGGGATTCGCGGGAGTAGGGTGAATGAGCAGTTCTTC.

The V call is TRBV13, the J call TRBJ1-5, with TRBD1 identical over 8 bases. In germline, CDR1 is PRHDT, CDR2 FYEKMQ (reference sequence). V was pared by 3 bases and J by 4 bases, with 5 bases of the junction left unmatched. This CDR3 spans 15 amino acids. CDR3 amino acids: CASSFGRGRNQPQHF. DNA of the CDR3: TGTGCCAGCAGCTTTGGCAGGGGGCGGAATCAGCCCCAGCATTTT. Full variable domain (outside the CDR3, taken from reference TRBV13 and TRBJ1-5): AAGVIQSPRHLIKEKRETATLKCYPIPRHDTVYWYQQGPGQDPQFLISFYEKMQSDKGSIPDRFSAQQFSDYHSELNMSSLELGDSALYFCASSFGRGRNQPQHFGDGTRLSIL.

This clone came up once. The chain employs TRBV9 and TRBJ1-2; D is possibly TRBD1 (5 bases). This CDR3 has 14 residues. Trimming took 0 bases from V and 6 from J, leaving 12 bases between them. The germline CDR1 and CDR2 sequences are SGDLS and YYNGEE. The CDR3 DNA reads TGTGCCAGCAGCGTAGCTTCACAGGAAGATGGCTACACCTTC. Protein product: CASSVASQEDGYTF.

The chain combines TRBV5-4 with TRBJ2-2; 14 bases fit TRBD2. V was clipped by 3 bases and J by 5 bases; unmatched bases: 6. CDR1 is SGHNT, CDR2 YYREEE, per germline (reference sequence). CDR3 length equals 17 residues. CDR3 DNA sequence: TGTGCCAGCAGCTCCGGACTAGCGGGAGGTGGAACCGGGGAGCTGTTTTTT. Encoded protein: CASSSGLAGGGTGELFF.

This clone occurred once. CDR3 DNA: TGTGCCAGTAGTTTCTTAGCGGGGGCCTACGAGCAGTACTTC. Encoded protein: CASSFLAGAYEQYF. The chain recombines TRBV19 with TRBJ2-7; 9 bases agree with TRBD2. J gave up 2 bases and V 5 bases, and 4 bases lay outside the gene matches. The CDR3 extends over 14 amino acids. Looked up from germline, CDR1 is LNHDA and CDR2 is SQIVND (reference sequence).

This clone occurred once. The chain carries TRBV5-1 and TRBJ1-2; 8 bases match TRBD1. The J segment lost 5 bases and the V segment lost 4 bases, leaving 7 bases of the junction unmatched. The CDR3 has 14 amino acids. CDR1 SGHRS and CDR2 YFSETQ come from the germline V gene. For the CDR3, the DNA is TGCGCCAGCAGCCTTGGACAGGGTCCGTATGGCTACACCTTC. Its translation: CASSLGQGPYGYTF.

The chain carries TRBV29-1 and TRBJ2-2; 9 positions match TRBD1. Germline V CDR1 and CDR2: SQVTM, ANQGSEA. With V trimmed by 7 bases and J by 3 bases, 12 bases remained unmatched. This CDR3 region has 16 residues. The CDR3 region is CSASGDRAVDTGELFF. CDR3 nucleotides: TGCAGCGCCTCAGGGGACAGGGCGGTAGACACCGGGGAGCTGTTTTTT.

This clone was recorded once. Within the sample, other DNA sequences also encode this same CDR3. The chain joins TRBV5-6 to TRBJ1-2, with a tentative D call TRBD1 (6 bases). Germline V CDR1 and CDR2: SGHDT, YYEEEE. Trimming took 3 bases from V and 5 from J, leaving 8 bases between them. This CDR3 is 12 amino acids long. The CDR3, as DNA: TGTGCCAGCAGCTCACAGGGATATGGCTACACCTTC. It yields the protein CASSSQGYGYTF.

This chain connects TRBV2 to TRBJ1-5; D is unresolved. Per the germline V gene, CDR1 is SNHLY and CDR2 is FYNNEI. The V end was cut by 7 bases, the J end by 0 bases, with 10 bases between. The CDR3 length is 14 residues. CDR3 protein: CASTGPLSNQPQHF. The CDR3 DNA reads TGTGCCAGCACTGGGCCCCTTAGCAATCAGCCCCAGCATTTT.

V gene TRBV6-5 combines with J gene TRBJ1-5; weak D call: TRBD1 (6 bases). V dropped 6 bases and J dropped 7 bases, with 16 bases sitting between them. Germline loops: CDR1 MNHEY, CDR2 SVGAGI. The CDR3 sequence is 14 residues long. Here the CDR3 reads CASSLTGNWQPQHF. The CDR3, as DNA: TGTGCCAGCAGCCTAACAGGGAATTGGCAGCCCCAGCATTTT.

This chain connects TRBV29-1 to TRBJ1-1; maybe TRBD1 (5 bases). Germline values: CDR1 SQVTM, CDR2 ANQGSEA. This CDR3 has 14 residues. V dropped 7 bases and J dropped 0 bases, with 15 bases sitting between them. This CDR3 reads CSAGHSLMNTEAFF. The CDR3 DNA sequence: TGCAGCGCAGGGCACAGCTTGATGAACACTGAAGCTTTCTTT. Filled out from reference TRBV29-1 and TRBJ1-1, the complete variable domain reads SAVISQKPSRDICQRGTSLTIQCQVDSQVTMMFWYRQQPGQSLTLIATANQGSEATYESGFVIDKFPISRPNLTFSTLTVSNMSPEDSSIYLCSAGHSLMNTEAFFGQGTRLTVV.

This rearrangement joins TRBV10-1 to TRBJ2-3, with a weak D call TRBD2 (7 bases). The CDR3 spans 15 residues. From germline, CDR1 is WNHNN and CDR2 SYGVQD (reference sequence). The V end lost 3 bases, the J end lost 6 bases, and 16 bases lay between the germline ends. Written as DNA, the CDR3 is TGCGCCAGCAGTGATCCCTACGGGGGGCCGGATACGCAGTATTTT. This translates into CASSDPYGGPDTQYF.

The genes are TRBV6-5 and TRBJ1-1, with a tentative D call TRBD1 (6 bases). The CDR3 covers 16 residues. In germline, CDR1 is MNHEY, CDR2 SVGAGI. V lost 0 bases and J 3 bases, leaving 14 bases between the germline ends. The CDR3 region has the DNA TGTGCCAGCAGTTACTCTTGGGGGCCGGCATACACTGAAGCTTTCTTT. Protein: CASSYSWGPAYTEAFF.

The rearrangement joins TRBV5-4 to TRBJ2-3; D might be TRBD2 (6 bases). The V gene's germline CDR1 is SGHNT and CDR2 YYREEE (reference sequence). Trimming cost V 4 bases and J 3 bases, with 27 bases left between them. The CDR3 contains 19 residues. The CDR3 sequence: CASSADAVIFGAGTDTQYF. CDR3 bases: TGTGCCAGCAGCGCGGACGCTGTGATATTTGGGGCGGGGACAGATACGCAGTATTTT.

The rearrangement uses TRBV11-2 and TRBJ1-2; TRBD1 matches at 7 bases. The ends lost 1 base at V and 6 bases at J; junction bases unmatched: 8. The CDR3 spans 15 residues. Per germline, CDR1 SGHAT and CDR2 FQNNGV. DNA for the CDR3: TGTGCCAGCAGCTTAGGGACAGGTTCGTCCGATGGCTACACCTTC. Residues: CASSLGTGSSDGYTF. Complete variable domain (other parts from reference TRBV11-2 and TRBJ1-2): EAGVAQSPRYKIIEKRQSVAFWCNPISGHATLYWYQQILGQGPKLLIQFQNNGVVDDSQLPKDRFSAERLKGVDSTLKIQPAKLEDSAVYLCASSLGTGSSDGYTFGSGTRLTVV.

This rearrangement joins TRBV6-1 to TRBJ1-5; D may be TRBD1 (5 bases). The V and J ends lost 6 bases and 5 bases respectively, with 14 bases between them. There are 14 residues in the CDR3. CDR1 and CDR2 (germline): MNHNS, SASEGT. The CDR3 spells CASRYDSSHQPQHF. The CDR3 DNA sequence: TGTGCCAGCAGGTACGACAGTTCGCATCAGCCCCAGCATTTT.

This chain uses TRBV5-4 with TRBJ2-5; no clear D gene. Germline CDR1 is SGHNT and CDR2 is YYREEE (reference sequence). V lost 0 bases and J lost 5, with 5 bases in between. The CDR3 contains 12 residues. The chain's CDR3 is CASSLARETQYF. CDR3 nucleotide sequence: TGTGCCAGCAGCTTGGCCCGGGAGACCCAGTACTTC.

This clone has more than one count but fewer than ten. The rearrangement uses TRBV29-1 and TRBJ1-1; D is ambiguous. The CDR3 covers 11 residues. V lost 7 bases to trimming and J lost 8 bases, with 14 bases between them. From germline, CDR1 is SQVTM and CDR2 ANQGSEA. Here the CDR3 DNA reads TGCAGCGGCGAGACAACGAAAGAAGCTTTCTTT. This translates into CSGETTKEAFF.

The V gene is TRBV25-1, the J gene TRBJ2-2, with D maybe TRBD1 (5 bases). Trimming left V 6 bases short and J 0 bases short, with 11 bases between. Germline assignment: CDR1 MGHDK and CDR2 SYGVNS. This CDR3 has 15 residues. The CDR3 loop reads CASRGLTTNTGELFF. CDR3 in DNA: TGTGCCAGCAGGGGGCTAACCACGAACACCGGGGAGCTGTTTTTT.

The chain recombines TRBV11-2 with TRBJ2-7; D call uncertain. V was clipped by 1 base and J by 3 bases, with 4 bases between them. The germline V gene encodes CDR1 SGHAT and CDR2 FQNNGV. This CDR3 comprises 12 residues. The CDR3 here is CASSLVLYEQYF. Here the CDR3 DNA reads TGTGCCAGCAGCTTAGTTCTCTACGAGCAGTACTTC.